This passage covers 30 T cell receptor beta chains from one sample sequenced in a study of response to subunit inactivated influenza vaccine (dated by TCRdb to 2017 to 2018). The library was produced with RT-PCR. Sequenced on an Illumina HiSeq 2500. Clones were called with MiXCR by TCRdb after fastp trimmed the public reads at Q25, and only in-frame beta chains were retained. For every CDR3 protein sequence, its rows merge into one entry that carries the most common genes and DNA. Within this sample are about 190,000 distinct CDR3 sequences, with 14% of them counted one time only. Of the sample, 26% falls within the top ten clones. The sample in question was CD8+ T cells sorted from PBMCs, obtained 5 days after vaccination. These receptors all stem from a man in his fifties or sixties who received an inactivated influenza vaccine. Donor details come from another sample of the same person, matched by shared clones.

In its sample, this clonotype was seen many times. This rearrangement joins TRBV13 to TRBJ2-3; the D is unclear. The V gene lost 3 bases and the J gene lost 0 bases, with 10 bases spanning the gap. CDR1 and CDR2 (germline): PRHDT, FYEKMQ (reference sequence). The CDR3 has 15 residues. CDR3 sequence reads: CASSLNGASTDTQYF. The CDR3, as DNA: TGTGCCAGCAGCTTGAACGGAGCCAGCACAGATACGCAGTATTTT.

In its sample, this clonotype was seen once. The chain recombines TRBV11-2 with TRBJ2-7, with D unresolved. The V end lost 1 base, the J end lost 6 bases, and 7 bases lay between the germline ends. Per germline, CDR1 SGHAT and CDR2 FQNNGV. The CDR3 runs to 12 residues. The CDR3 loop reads CASSLGRPEQYF. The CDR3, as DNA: TGTGCCAGCAGCTTAGGCAGACCCGAGCAGTACTTC. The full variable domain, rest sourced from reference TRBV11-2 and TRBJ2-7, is EAGVAQSPRYKIIEKRQSVAFWCNPISGHATLYWYQQILGQGPKLLIQFQNNGVVDDSQLPKDRFSAERLKGVDSTLKIQPAKLEDSAVYLCASSLGRPEQYFGPGTRLTVT.

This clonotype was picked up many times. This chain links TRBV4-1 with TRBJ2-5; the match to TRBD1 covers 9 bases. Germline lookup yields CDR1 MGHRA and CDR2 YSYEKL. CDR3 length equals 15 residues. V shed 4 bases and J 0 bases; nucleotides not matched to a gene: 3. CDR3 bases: TGCGCCAGCAGCCCCCGGGACAGGGACCAAGAGACCCAGTACTTC. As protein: CASSPRDRDQETQYF.

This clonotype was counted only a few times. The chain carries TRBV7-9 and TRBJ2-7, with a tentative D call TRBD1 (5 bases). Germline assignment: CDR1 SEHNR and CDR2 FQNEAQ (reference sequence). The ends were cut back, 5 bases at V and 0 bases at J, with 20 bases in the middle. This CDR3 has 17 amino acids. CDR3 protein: CASSRTLGQGTSYEQYF. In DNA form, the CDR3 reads TGTGCCAGCAGCCGAACGCTCGGCCAGGGAACCTCCTACGAGCAGTACTTC.

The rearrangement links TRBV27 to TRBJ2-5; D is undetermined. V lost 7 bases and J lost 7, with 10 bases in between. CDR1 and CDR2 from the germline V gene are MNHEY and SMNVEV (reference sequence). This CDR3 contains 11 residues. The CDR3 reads CASKVAGTQYF. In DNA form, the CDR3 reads TGTGCCAGCAAGGTCGCTGGGACCCAGTACTTC.

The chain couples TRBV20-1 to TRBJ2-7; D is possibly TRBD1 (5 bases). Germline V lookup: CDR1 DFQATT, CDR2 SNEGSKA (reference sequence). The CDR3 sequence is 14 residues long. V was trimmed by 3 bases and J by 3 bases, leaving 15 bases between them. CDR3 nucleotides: TGCAGTGCTAGCCCGCCCGACAGCCTCTACGAGCAGTACTTC. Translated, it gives CSASPPDSLYEQYF.

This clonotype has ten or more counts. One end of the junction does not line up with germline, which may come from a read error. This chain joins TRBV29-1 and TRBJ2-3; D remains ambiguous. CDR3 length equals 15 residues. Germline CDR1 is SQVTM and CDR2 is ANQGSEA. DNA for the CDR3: TGCAGCGTCGAAGAAATACTATCTAGCACAGATACGCAGTATTTT. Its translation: CSVEEILSSTDTQYF.

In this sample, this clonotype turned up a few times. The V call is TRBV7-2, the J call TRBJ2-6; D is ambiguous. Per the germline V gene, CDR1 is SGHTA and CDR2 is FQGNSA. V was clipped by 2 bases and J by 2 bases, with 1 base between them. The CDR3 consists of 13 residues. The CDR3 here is CASSLPGANVLTF. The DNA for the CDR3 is TGTGCCAGCAGCTTACCTGGGGCCAACGTCCTGACTTTC. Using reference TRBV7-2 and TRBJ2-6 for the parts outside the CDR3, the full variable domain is GAGVSQSPSNKVTEKGKDVELRCDPISGHTALYWYRQSLGQGLEFLIYFQGNSAPDKSGLPSDRFSAERTGGSVSTLTIQRTQQEDSAVYLCASSLPGANVLTFGAGSRLTVL.

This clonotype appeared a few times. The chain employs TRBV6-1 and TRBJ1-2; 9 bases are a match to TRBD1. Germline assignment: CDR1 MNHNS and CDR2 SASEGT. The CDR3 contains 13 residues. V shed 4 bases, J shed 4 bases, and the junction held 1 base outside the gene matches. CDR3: CASSATGGYGYTF. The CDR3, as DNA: TGTGCCAGCAGTGCGACAGGGGGCTATGGCTACACCTTC.

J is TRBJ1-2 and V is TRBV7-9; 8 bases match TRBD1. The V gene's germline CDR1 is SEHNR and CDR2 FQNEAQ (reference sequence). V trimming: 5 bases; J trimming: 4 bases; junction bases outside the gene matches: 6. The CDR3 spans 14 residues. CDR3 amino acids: CASSLGQGVYGYTF. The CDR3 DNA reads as TGTGCCAGCAGCCTTGGACAGGGAGTCTATGGCTACACCTTC.

The CDR3 loop is CASSLAGFDTQYF. CDR3 coding DNA: TGTGCCAGCAGTTTAGCCGGCTTTGATACGCAGTATTTT. The V and J genes are TRBV12-3 or TRBV12-4 and TRBJ2-3; unclear D gene. The CDR3 sequence is 13 residues long. V gave up 0 bases and J gave up 6 bases, with 7 bases separating them.

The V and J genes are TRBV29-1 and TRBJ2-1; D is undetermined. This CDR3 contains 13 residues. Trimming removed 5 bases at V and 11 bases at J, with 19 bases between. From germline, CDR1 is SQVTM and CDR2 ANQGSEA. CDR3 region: CSVSPGLAAQQFF. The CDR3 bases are TGCAGCGTTTCCCCGGGCTTGGCTGCGCAGCAGTTCTTC.

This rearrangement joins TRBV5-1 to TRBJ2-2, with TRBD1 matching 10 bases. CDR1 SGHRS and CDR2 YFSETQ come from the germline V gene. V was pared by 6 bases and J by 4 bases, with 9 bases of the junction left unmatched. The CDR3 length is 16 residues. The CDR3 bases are TGCGCCAGCACCCCTGGACAGGGGGTAATCACCGGGGAGCTGTTTTTT. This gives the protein CASTPGQGVITGELFF.

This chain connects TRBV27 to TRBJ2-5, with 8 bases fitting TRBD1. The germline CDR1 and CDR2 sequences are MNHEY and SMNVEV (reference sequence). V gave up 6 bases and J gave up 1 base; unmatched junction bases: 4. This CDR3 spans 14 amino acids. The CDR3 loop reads CASRITGGQETQYF. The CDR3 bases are TGTGCCAGCAGGATAACAGGGGGCCAAGAGACCCAGTACTTC.

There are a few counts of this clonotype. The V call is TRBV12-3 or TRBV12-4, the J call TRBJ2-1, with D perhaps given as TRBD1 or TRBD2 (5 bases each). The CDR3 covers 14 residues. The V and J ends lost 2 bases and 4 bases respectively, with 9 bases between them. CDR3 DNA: TGTGCCAGCAGTTTATGGGACGCTTACAATGAGCAGTTCTTC. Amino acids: CASSLWDAYNEQFF.

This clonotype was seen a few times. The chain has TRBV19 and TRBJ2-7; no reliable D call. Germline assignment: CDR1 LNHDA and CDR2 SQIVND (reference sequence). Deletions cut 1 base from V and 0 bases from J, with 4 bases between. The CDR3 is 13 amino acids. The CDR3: CASSIVLSYEQYF. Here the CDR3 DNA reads TGTGCCAGTAGTATAGTTCTCTCCTACGAGCAGTACTTC.

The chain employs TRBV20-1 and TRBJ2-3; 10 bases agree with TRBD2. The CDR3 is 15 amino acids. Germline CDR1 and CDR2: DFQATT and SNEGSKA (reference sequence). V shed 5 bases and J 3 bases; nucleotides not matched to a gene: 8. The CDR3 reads CSALPTSGETDTQYF. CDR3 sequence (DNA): TGCAGTGCTCTCCCCACTAGCGGGGAAACAGATACGCAGTATTTT.

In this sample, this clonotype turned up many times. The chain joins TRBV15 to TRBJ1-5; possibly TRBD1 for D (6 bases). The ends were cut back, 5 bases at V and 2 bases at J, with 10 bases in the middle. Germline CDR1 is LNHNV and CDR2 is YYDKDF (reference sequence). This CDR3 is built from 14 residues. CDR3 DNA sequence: TGTGCCACCAGCGGCAGGGGCGGCAATCAGCCCCAGCATTTT. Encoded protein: CATSGRGGNQPQHF.

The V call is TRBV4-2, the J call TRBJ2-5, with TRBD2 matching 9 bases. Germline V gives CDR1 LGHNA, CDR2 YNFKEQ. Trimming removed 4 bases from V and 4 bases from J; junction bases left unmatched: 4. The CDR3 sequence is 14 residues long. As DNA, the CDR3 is TGTGCCAGCAGCCTCCGGACTAGCGTAGAGACCCAGTACTTC. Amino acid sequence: CASSLRTSVETQYF.

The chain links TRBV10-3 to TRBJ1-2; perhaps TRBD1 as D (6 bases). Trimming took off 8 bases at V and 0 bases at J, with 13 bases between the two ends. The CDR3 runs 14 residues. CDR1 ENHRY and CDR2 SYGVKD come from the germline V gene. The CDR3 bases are TGTGCCATCCCCCCTCGGGGGCCTAACTATGGCTACACCTTC. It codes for CAIPPRGPNYGYTF.

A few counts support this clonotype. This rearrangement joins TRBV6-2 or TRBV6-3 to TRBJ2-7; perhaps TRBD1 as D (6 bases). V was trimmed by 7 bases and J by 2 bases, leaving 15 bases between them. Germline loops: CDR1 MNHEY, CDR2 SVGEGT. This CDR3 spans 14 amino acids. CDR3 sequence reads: CASTLSGVPYEQYF. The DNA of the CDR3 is TGTGCCAGCACCCTCTCAGGGGTGCCCTACGAGCAGTACTTC.

The CDR3 DNA reads as TGTGCCAGCAGTTACAGGGGGCGAAGCTCCTATAATTCACCCCTCCACTTT. Translated, it gives CASSYRGRSSYNSPLHF. The chain recombines TRBV6-5 with TRBJ1-6, with 7 bases aligning to TRBD1. The CDR3 contains 17 residues. Unmatched junction bases numbered 4, after V lost 2 bases and J lost 0 bases. From germline, CDR1 is MNHEY and CDR2 SVGAGI.

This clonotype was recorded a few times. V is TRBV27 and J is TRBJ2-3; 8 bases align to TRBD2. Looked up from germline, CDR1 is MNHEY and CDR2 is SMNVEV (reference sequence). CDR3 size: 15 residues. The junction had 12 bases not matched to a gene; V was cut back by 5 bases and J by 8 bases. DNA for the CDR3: TGTGCCAGCAGTCCGGGACTAGGGGGGGGGTTTACGCAGTATTTT. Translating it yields CASSPGLGGGFTQYF.

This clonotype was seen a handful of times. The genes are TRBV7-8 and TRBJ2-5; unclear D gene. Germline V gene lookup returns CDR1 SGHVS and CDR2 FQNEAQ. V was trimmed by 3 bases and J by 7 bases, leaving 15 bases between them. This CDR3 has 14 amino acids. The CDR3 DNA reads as TGTGCCAGCAGCTTCCGTGACACCTCCGGGACCCAGTACTTC. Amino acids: CASSFRDTSGTQYF.

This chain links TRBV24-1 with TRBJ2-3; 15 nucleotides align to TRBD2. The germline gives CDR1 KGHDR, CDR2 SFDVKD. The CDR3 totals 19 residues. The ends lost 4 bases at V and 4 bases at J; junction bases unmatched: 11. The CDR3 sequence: CATSEASWTSGGAADTQYF. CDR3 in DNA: TGTGCCACCAGTGAGGCTTCGTGGACTAGCGGGGGGGCGGCAGATACGCAGTATTTT.

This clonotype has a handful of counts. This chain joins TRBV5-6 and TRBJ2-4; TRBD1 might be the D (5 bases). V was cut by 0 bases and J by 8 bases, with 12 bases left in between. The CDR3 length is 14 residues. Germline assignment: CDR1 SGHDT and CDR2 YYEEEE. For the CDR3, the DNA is TGTGCCAGCAGCTTGGGTGGCAGGGTGGACATTCAGTACTTC. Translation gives CASSLGGRVDIQYF.

This CDR3 reads CASSLLASLAGFQETQYF. The CDR3 DNA reads as TGTGCCAGCAGCTTACTTGCCTCTCTAGCGGGGTTCCAAGAGACCCAGTACTTC. The chain combines TRBV11-1 with TRBJ2-5; 9 nucleotides align to TRBD2. The CDR3 runs to 18 residues. Germline lookup yields CDR1 SGHAT and CDR2 FQDESV (reference sequence). The J segment lost 1 base and the V segment lost 2 bases, leaving 11 bases of the junction unmatched.

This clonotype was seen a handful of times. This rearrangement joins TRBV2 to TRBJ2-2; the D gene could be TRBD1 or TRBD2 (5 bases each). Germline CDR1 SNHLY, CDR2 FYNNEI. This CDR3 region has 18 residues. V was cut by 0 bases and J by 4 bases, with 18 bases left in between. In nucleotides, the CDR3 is TGTGCCAGCAGTGAAGCGCTTCAAGGGGAGTTGGGCACCGGGGAGCTGTTTTTT. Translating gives CASSEALQGELGTGELFF. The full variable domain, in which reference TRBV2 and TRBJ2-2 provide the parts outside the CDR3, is EPEVTQTPSHQVTQMGQEVILRCVPISNHLYFYWYRQILGQKVEFLVSFYNNEISEKSEIFDDQFSVERPDGSNFTLKIRSTKLEDSAMYFCASSEALQGELGTGELFFGEGSRLTVL.

CDR3 DNA sequence: TGTGCCAGCAGCTTAGGTGTCCGGGGAGATACGCAGTATTTT. It specifies CASSLGVRGDTQYF. The chain combines TRBV7-8 with TRBJ2-3, with TRBD2 as a possible D gene (5 bases). CDR3 size: 14 residues. V lost 1 base and J lost 5, with 10 bases in between. Germline V gene data show CDR1 as SGHVS and CDR2 as FQNEAQ. The entire variable domain, with the rest obtained from reference TRBV7-8 and TRBJ2-3, is as follows: GAGVSQSPRYKVAKRGQDVALRCDPISGHVSLFWYQQALGQGPEFLTYFQNEAQLDKSGLPSDRFFAERPEGSVSTLKIQRTQQEDSAVYLCASSLGVRGDTQYFGPGTRLTVL.

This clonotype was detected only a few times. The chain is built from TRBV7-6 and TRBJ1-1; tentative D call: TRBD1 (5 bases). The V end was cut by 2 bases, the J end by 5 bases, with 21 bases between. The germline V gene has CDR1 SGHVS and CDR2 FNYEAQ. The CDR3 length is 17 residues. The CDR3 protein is CASSLTWQGEGVTEAFF. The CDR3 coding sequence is TGTGCCAGCAGCTTAACGTGGCAGGGTGAAGGGGTGACTGAAGCTTTCTTT.